The present T cell receptor (beta chain) was sequenced within a study of shared clonotypes between healthy human individuals. This clone has at least ten counts. At the DNA level, this CDR3 is encoded by other sequences in the same sample as well. In the source study's methods: Owing to the provision of junction-only sequences devoid of quality scores by immunoSEQ, filtering differed. Only in-frame clones appear in the TCRdb table, and some are missing; sequencing was by immunoSEQ multiplex PCR. V and J calls and clone size follow that table, whereas D and trimming were derived from the DNA. There are about 480,000 clones in the sample; 60% to 80% occur only once, and around 13% lies in the top ten. Sequenced input: PBMCs. The clonotype was recovered from a woman between 35 and 50 years old in good health. Some clones in this sample may be carry-over from other donors' samples.

The CDR3 loop reads CASRDRGRGETQYF. DNA for the CDR3: TGTGCCAGTAGGGACAGGGGGCGCGGAGAGACCCAGTACTTC. J is TRBJ2-5 and V is TRBV19, with 11 nucleotides matching TRBD1. CDR3 length: 14 residues. With 6 bases clipped from V and 4 bases from J, the junction kept 4 bases outside the gene matches. The germline gives CDR1 LNHDA, CDR2 SQIVND (reference sequence). Drawing the rest from reference TRBV19 and TRBJ2-5, the complete variable domain is DGGITQSPKYLFRKEGQNVTLSCEQNLNHDAMYWYRQDPGQGLRLIYYSQIVNDFQKGDIAEGYSVSREKKESFPLTVTSAQKNPTAFYLCASRDRGRGETQYFGPGTRLLVL.